These 30 T cell receptor beta chains came from one sample sequenced in a study of early T cells in non-severe SARS-CoV-2 infection. Via MiXCR, TCRdb re-called the 5' RACE reads, giving one row per CDR3 protein. The sample has some 90,000 distinct CDR3 sequences, about 15% seen once; the top ten hold 5.5%. Source material: whole blood. Every receptor here comes from an adult who was a healthcare worker with PCR-confirmed SARS-CoV-2 infection or an uninfected control (not recorded which).

This chain links TRBV2 with TRBJ2-3, with 9 bases aligning to TRBD2. Germline CDR1 and CDR2: SNHLY and FYNNEI. Trimming took 4 bases from V and 14 from J; bases not matched to a gene: 10. The CDR3 is 13 amino acids. The CDR3: CASSGDRGRGPYF. The DNA of the CDR3 is TGTGCCAGCAGTGGGGATCGCGGGAGGGGGCCGTATTTT.

The rearrangement uses TRBV7-9 and TRBJ1-4, with D unclear. Germline V gene lookup returns CDR1 SEHNR and CDR2 FQNEAQ (reference sequence). Trimming pared 5 bases from V and 0 bases from J, leaving 25 bases between. This CDR3 is 20 amino acids long. The DNA for the CDR3 is TGTGCCAGCAGCGGACGGGAGAGCCGAAACCGCTTTGCAACTAATGAAAAACTGTTTTTT. Its translation: CASSGRESRNRFATNEKLFF. Full variable domain (outside the CDR3, taken from reference TRBV7-9 and TRBJ1-4): DTGVSQNPRHKITKRGQNVTFRCDPISEHNRLYWYRQTLGQGPEFLTYFQNEAQLEKSRLLSDRFSAERPKGSFSTLEIQRTEQGDSAMYLCASSGRESRNRFATNEKLFFGSGTQLSVL.

The chain has TRBV28 and TRBJ2-2; D is undetermined. V lost 3 bases to trimming and J lost 5 bases, with 13 bases between them. This CDR3 has 15 amino acids. Germline CDR1 is MDHEN and CDR2 is SYDVKM. The CDR3 region has the DNA TGTGCCAGCAGTTTCGGCGCCCCCGGGACCGGGGAGCTGTTTTTT. Translating gives CASSFGAPGTGELFF.

V is TRBV11-2 and J is TRBJ2-3; D may be TRBD1 (6 bases). V gave up 4 bases and J gave up 0 bases, with 11 bases separating them. CDR3 length: 15 amino acids. Germline V gene data show CDR1 as SGHAT and CDR2 as FQNNGV. The CDR3, as DNA: TGTGCCAGCAGCTCCACGGGACACAGCACAGATACGCAGTATTTT. It translates to CASSSTGHSTDTQYF.

This clonotype appeared a few times. The chain has TRBV11-2 and TRBJ2-5, with D possibly being TRBD2 (5 bases). V lost 1 base, J lost 5 bases, and 11 bases lay in between. CDR1 is SGHAT and CDR2 is FQNNGV in the germline V gene. CDR3 length: 14 amino acids. In DNA form, the CDR3 reads TGTGCCAGCAGCTTAGGGGTTGGAGGCGAGACCCAGTACTTC. It is translated as CASSLGVGGETQYF.

V and J are TRBV18 and TRBJ1-1; D is uncertain. There are 13 residues in the CDR3. Germline V CDR1 and CDR2: KGHSH, LQKENI. V was pared by 3 bases and J by 7 bases, with 12 bases between. CDR3 amino acids: CASSPGERSEAFF. CDR3 DNA sequence: TGTGCCAGCTCACCCGGGGAGAGGAGTGAAGCTTTCTTT.

This clonotype was seen many times. V is TRBV20-1 and J is TRBJ2-5; TRBD1 is a possible D gene (5 bases). Germline CDR1 reads DFQATT; CDR2 reads SNEGSKA (reference sequence). The CDR3 is made up of 11 amino acids. Deletions cut 8 bases from V and 4 bases from J, with 11 bases between. CDR3 DNA: TGCAGTTTCCAGGGTCCAGAGACCCAGTACTTC. Translating gives CSFQGPETQYF.

There are a few counts of this clonotype. The V and J genes are TRBV28 and TRBJ1-1; no reliable D call. V lost 5 bases and J 7 bases, leaving 8 bases between the germline ends. The CDR3 consists of 11 residues. Germline-derived CDR1 and CDR2 are MDHEN and SYDVKM. The CDR3 reads CASSQEDEAFF. The DNA for the CDR3 is TGTGCCAGCAGTCAGGAGGATGAAGCTTTCTTT.

This clonotype was picked up a small number of times. The chain employs TRBV6-6 and TRBJ1-3; D not certain. The germline V gene encodes CDR1 MNHNY and CDR2 SVGAGI (reference sequence). The CDR3 has 16 amino acids. V lost 2 bases, J lost 11 bases, and 22 bases lay in between. The CDR3 sequence is CASSYKDPSYVMSIYF. The CDR3 region has the DNA TGTGCCAGCAGTTACAAAGACCCCTCATATGTTATGTCCATATATTTT.

This clonotype has only a few counts. This sequence joins TRBV11-2 and TRBJ1-6; D gene unclear. Germline V lookup: CDR1 SGHAT, CDR2 FQNNGV. V was cut by 5 bases and J by 10 bases, with 18 bases left in between. The CDR3 covers 15 residues. This CDR3 reads CASSPLPGGNSPLHF. The DNA for the CDR3 is TGTGCCAGCAGCCCACTTCCTGGAGGGAACTCACCCCTCCACTTT.

This clonotype was counted a few times. The chain has TRBV7-2 and TRBJ2-3, with 11 bases lining up with TRBD2. CDR3 size: 16 residues. Germline V lookup: CDR1 SGHTA, CDR2 FQGNSA. With 2 bases clipped from V and 9 bases from J, the junction kept 10 bases outside the gene matches. In DNA, the CDR3 is TGTGCCAGCAGCTTAATGGTTACTAGCGGGAGAGACACGCAGTATTTT. Its translation: CASSLMVTSGRDTQYF.

In this sample, this clonotype turned up a few times. J is TRBJ1-2 and V is TRBV28; D perhaps matches TRBD1 (5 bases). Germline assignment: CDR1 MDHEN and CDR2 SYDVKM. The CDR3 covers 12 residues. V dropped 5 bases and J dropped 5 bases, with 9 bases sitting between them. CDR3 coding DNA: TGTGCCAGCAGTACGCCAGGGTATGGCTACACCTTC. Encoded protein: CASSTPGYGYTF.

The chain employs TRBV6-2 or TRBV6-3 and TRBJ1-1; no clear D. The germline gives CDR1 MNHEY, CDR2 SVGEGT. Trimming removed 2 bases at V and 8 bases at J, with 12 bases between. The CDR3 contains 13 residues. CDR3 DNA sequence: TGTGCCAGCAGTTACGCGGTCAGGCCGGAAGCTTTCTTT. The encoded protein is CASSYAVRPEAFF.

V gene TRBV5-1 combines with J gene TRBJ2-5; D is possibly TRBD1 (6 bases). Per the germline V gene, CDR1 is SGHRS and CDR2 is YFSETQ. V lost 2 bases, J lost 2 bases, and 13 bases lay in between. The CDR3 is 15 amino acids. The CDR3: CASSFHGQQQETQYF. The CDR3 DNA sequence: TGCGCCAGCAGCTTCCATGGACAGCAGCAAGAGACCCAGTACTTC.

This rearrangement joins TRBV20-1 to TRBJ2-1; D possibly corresponds to TRBD1 (5 bases). The V gene lost 5 bases and the J gene lost 10 bases, with 12 bases spanning the gap. The germline gives CDR1 DFQATT, CDR2 SNEGSKA (reference sequence). CDR3 size: 11 residues. The CDR3 DNA reads as TGCAGTGCTCCAGGGTTCCGGGAGCAGTTCTTC. This gives the protein CSAPGFREQFF.

There are a few counts of this clonotype. The chain joins TRBV29-1 to TRBJ2-7; no reliable D call. V was clipped by 2 bases and J by 5 bases, with 7 bases between them. The CDR3 has 11 amino acids. Germline CDR1 and CDR2: SQVTM and ANQGSEA. CDR3 in amino acids: CSVEYGNEQYF. CDR3 nucleotide sequence: TGCAGCGTTGAATATGGGAACGAGCAGTACTTC.

This clonotype has more than one count but fewer than ten. The gene calls are TRBV11-3 and TRBJ2-7; no clear D gene. V dropped 5 bases and J dropped 3 bases, with 11 bases sitting between them. The germline V gene has CDR1 SGHNT and CDR2 YENEEA. This CDR3 spans 13 amino acids. CDR3 DNA: TGTGCCAGCAGCCGAACAGACGGCTACGAGCAGTACTTC. Its translation: CASSRTDGYEQYF.

This clonotype was found many times. This chain joins TRBV29-1 and TRBJ2-7; 10 nucleotides match TRBD2. The CDR3 sequence is 13 residues long. CDR1 is SQVTM, CDR2 ANQGSEA, per germline. After removal of 5 bases from V and 1 base from J, the junction contained 2 bases not matched to a gene. CDR3 nucleotides: TGCAGCGTTCGTAGCGGGAGGTCCTACGAGCAGTACTTC. This codes for CSVRSGRSYEQYF.

The chain recombines TRBV20-1 with TRBJ1-5; maybe TRBD1 (5 bases). CDR1 and CDR2 (germline): DFQATT, SNEGSKA (reference sequence). Trimming cost V 5 bases and J 4 bases, with 21 bases left between them. This CDR3 is 16 amino acids long. CDR3 sequence: CSALFQGGSFNQPQHF. As DNA, the CDR3 is TGCAGTGCTTTGTTCCAGGGTGGGAGTTTTAATCAGCCCCAGCATTTT.

This clonotype has only a few counts. The chain joins TRBV20-1 to TRBJ2-5, with D hard to call. The CDR3 has 14 amino acids. V lost 3 bases to trimming and J lost 3 bases, with 14 bases between them. The V gene's germline CDR1 is DFQATT and CDR2 SNEGSKA (reference sequence). The CDR3 protein is CSASGRTFKETQYF. The CDR3 DNA sequence: TGCAGTGCTAGCGGCAGAACGTTTAAAGAGACCCAGTACTTC.

The rearrangement uses TRBV24-1 and TRBJ2-3; D not certain. Germline-derived CDR1 and CDR2 are KGHDR and SFDVKD. This CDR3 has 14 amino acids. V was cut by 4 bases and J by 2 bases, with 9 bases left in between. CDR3 DNA: TGTGCCACCAGTGACCCCCCACCCACAGATACGCAGTATTTT. Encoded protein: CATSDPPPTDTQYF.

This clonotype came up many times. V is TRBV3-1 and J is TRBJ1-2, with unresolved D. The CDR3 has 14 residues. CDR1 and CDR2 (germline): LGHDT, YNNKEL (reference sequence). The germline V and J ends were trimmed by 0 bases and 4 bases, with 9 bases remaining between them. The DNA for the CDR3 is TGTGCCAGCAGCCAAGAGGGCCGGAGCTATGGCTACACCTTC. Amino acid sequence: CASSQEGRSYGYTF.

This clonotype was found many times. The rearrangement uses TRBV20-1 and TRBJ1-5; 7 bases are shared with TRBD1. The CDR3 extends over 13 amino acids. Looked up from germline, CDR1 is DFQATT and CDR2 is SNEGSKA (reference sequence). V lost 3 bases to trimming and J lost 3 bases; unmatched junction nucleotides: 2. The CDR3 sequence is CSASGTANQPQHF. CDR3 DNA: TGCAGTGCTAGTGGGACAGCCAATCAGCCCCAGCATTTT.

This clonotype has ten or more counts. The chain combines TRBV11-2 with TRBJ1-2; no definite D call. The V gene's germline CDR1 is SGHAT and CDR2 FQNNGV. Between the trimmed V and J ends, which lost 5 bases and 6 bases, there was a span of 13 bases. CDR3 length: 13 residues. In DNA form, the CDR3 reads TGTGCCAGCAGCACAGTAGGGCACCATGGCTACACCTTC. It translates to CASSTVGHHGYTF.

This clonotype has just a few counts. The chain is built from TRBV27 and TRBJ2-1, with TRBD1 matching over 7 bases. The V and J ends lost 2 bases and 13 bases, in that order; junction bases with no gene match: 11. Germline V lookup: CDR1 MNHEY, CDR2 SMNVEV (reference sequence). The CDR3 has 14 amino acids. For the CDR3, the DNA is TGTGCCAGCAGTTTACCCAGCCAAGGGGGCGCTCAGTTCTTC. This gives the protein CASSLPSQGGAQFF.

V usage is TRBV2 and J usage is TRBJ2-1; D is unresolved. The CDR3 runs 16 residues. The V end lost 4 bases, the J end lost 3 bases, and 16 bases lay between the germline ends. Germline lookup yields CDR1 SNHLY and CDR2 FYNNEI. This CDR3 is CASSGGRLSHYNEQFF. The CDR3, as DNA: TGTGCCAGCAGTGGCGGCAGGCTCTCGCACTACAATGAGCAGTTCTTC.

This clonotype was observed many times. V usage is TRBV6-5 and J usage is TRBJ2-7; a weak D match, TRBD1 (6 bases). Between the trimmed V and J ends, which lost 5 bases and 3 bases, there was a span of 14 bases. Germline assignment: CDR1 MNHEY and CDR2 SVGAGI. This CDR3 comprises 14 residues. CDR3 DNA sequence: TGTGCCAGCAGTGCGGGCACAGGGAACTACGAGCAGTACTTC. It translates to CASSAGTGNYEQYF.

This clonotype has at least ten counts. V gene TRBV2 combines with J gene TRBJ2-7; 10 nucleotides match TRBD1. Germline CDR1 SNHLY, CDR2 FYNNEI. V lost 7 bases to trimming and J lost 2 bases; unmatched junction nucleotides: 2. The CDR3 loop spans 13 amino acids. DNA for the CDR3: TGTGCCAGCAAAGACAGGGGGCCCTACGAGCAGTACTTC. As protein: CASKDRGPYEQYF.

The chain carries TRBV12-3 or TRBV12-4 and TRBJ1-5, with D uncertain. The CDR3 is made up of 13 amino acids. V was clipped by 0 bases and J by 7 bases, with 7 bases between them. DNA of the CDR3: TGTGCCAGCAGTTTAGCGACAAACCAGCCCCAGCATTTT. Its translation: CASSLATNQPQHF.

This clonotype was recorded a few times. The chain links TRBV6-5 to TRBJ2-7, with 7 bases matching TRBD2. The junction had 8 bases not matched to a gene; V was cut back by 0 bases and J by 0 bases. The CDR3 runs 17 residues. Germline lookup yields CDR1 MNHEY and CDR2 SVGAGI. CDR3 region: CASSYSKAAGTSYEQYF. CDR3 bases: TGTGCCAGCAGTTACTCGAAAGCAGCGGGAACCTCCTACGAGCAGTACTTC.